Following are 26 T cell receptor beta chains from one sample sequenced in a study of blood T cell repertoires in COVID-19. Sequencing was performed with immunoSEQ multiplex PCR; in TCRdb, only in-frame clones are kept and a portion is missing. The table records 180,000 or so clones, roughly 83% of them present only once. Sequencing was done on a sample of PBMCs or T cells enriched from blood (not recorded which). These receptors were obtained from a woman aged 60-70 years who had recovered from COVID-19.

The V gene is TRBV5-6, the J gene TRBJ1-1, with D possibly matching TRBD1 (6 bases). The V gene lost 4 bases and the J gene lost 5 bases, with 18 bases spanning the gap. The CDR3 is 15 amino acids. Looked up from germline, CDR1 is SGHDT and CDR2 is YYEEEE. The CDR3 sequence: CASSLPSPGVTEAFF. The CDR3 nucleotides are TGTGCCAGCAGCCTCCCCAGCCCAGGGGTGACTGAAGCTTTCTTT.

The CDR3 region is CASSLGRDGYTF. CDR3 DNA: TGTGCCAGCAGCTTAGGCAGGGATGGCTACACCTTC. The rearrangement uses TRBV11-2 and TRBJ1-2, with TRBD1 as a possible D gene (5 bases). The CDR3 contains 12 residues. V was cut by 1 base and J by 6 bases, with 6 bases left in between. Germline V gene data show CDR1 as SGHAT and CDR2 as FQNNGV.

In this sample, this clone turned up once. The chain couples TRBV12-3 or TRBV12-4 to TRBJ2-3; D remains unclear. The CDR3 is made up of 12 amino acids. V dropped 6 bases and J dropped 4 bases, with 8 bases sitting between them. CDR3 sequence (DNA): TGTGCCAGCAGCCGAGTCCCAGATACGCAGTATTTT. Its translation is CASSRVPDTQYF.

The sample holds one count of this clone. The V gene is TRBV5-1, the J gene TRBJ2-7, with 14 positions matching TRBD2. The CDR3 length is 16 residues. V was clipped by 0 bases and J by 5 bases; unmatched bases: 4. CDR1 and CDR2 (germline): SGHRS, YFSETQ. In DNA form, the CDR3 reads TGCGCCAGCAGCTTGGATTGGACTAGCGGGAGGAACGAGCAGTACTTC. As protein: CASSLDWTSGRNEQYF.

The CDR3 here is CASSQARGLGGDTQYF. CDR3 DNA: TGCGCCAGCAGCCAAGCCAGGGGTCTAGGAGGAGATACGCAGTATTTT. J is TRBJ2-3 and V is TRBV4-1, with a possible D match to TRBD1 (6 bases). The ends were cut back, 1 base at V and 5 bases at J, with 16 bases in the middle. This CDR3 has 16 amino acids. From germline, CDR1 is MGHRA and CDR2 YSYEKL.

V gene TRBV9 combines with J gene TRBJ1-6; the D gene is possibly TRBD1 (5 bases). This CDR3 region has 15 residues. The germline V gene encodes CDR1 SGDLS and CDR2 YYNGEE. V lost 0 bases and J lost 5, with 9 bases in between. The CDR3 region has the DNA TGTGCCAGCAGCGTAGACCAGGGAAATAATTCACCCCTCCACTTT. Encoded protein: CASSVDQGNNSPLHF.

CDR3 sequence (DNA): TGTGCCATCAGTGATGGGCCCCGGGGGAATCAGCCCCAGCATTTT. Protein: CAISDGPRGNQPQHF. This chain uses TRBV10-3 with TRBJ1-5, with TRBD1 as a possible D gene (5 bases). The CDR3 extends over 15 amino acids. From germline, CDR1 is ENHRY and CDR2 SYGVKD. Trimming left V 3 bases short and J 4 bases short, with 13 bases between.

This chain uses TRBV24-1 with TRBJ2-5; 10 bases are shared with TRBD1. Trimming cost V 4 bases and J 4 bases; bases outside gene matches: 14. This CDR3 is 18 amino acids long. The V gene's germline CDR1 is KGHDR and CDR2 SFDVKD. This CDR3 is CATSEPGTGDRPVETQYF. CDR3 DNA: TGTGCCACCAGTGAGCCCGGGACAGGGGATCGACCTGTAGAGACCCAGTACTTC.

This sequence joins TRBV6-5 and TRBJ1-5, with TRBD1 as a possible D gene (6 bases). There are 15 residues in the CDR3. CDR1 MNHEY and CDR2 SVGAGI come from the germline V gene. Deletions cut 2 bases from V and 2 bases from J, with 10 bases between. The CDR3 DNA follows: TGTGCCAGCAGTTACGAGGGGGGGGGCAATCAGCCCCAGCATTTT. It translates to CASSYEGGGNQPQHF.

The V gene is TRBV3-1 (or the pseudogene TRBV3-2), the J gene TRBJ2-1; TRBD2 matches 10 bases. This CDR3 has 18 amino acids. From germline, CDR1 is LGHDT and CDR2 YNNKEL (reference sequence). Losses at the gene ends were 4 bases for V and 3 bases for J; bases not matched to a gene: 12. Here the CDR3 DNA reads TGTGCCAGCAGCCCCAGCAAGACCGGGACTAGCGACTACAATGAGCAGTTCTTC. Translating it yields CASSPSKTGTSDYNEQFF.

CDR3 nucleotide sequence: TGTGCCAGCAGCTTGGGGCAGGGGGCCCTTAACTATGGCTACACCTTC. This gives the protein CASSLGQGALNYGYTF. The chain links TRBV5-6 to TRBJ1-2; 8 positions match TRBD1. The CDR3 has 16 amino acids. Germline V gene sequence: CDR1 SGHDT, CDR2 YYEEEE. The V segment lost 0 bases and the J segment 1 base; nucleotides outside the gene matches: 5.

The chain joins TRBV12-3 or TRBV12-4 to TRBJ2-5; a possible D gene is TRBD1 (5 bases). Trimming took off 3 bases at V and 6 bases at J, with 11 bases between the two ends. There are 13 residues in the CDR3. The CDR3 sequence: CASSLGLRQTQYF. The CDR3 coding sequence is TGTGCCAGCAGTTTGGGGCTGAGACAGACCCAGTACTTC.

This clone was picked up one time. This chain connects TRBV29-1 to TRBJ1-2; D call uncertain. Trimming took 4 bases from V and 6 from J, leaving 9 bases between them. There are 11 residues in the CDR3. Germline V CDR1 and CDR2: SQVTM, ANQGSEA. CDR3 amino acids: CSVVFVDGYTF. CDR3 coding DNA: TGCAGCGTTGTTTTTGTCGATGGCTACACCTTC.

The chain uses TRBV12-3 or TRBV12-4 and TRBJ2-7, with 7 bases fitting TRBD2. The V and J ends lost 8 bases and 4 bases, in that order; junction bases with no gene match: 8. The CDR3 spans 13 residues. Here the CDR3 reads CASRPPAGYEQYF. Here the CDR3 DNA reads TGTGCCAGCCGCCCCCCAGCGGGGTACGAGCAGTACTTC.

This chain connects TRBV5-1 to TRBJ2-3; 7 bases agree with TRBD1. Germline V lookup: CDR1 SGHRS, CDR2 YFSETQ. This CDR3 contains 15 residues. After removal of 4 bases from V and 7 bases from J, the junction contained 12 bases not matched to a gene. The CDR3 is CASSPEVGGLNTQYF. Here the CDR3 DNA reads TGCGCCAGCAGCCCGGAGGTAGGGGGCTTAAATACGCAGTATTTT.

V and J are TRBV30 and TRBJ1-1; 8 nucleotides align to TRBD1. This CDR3 region has 12 residues. From germline, CDR1 is GTSNPN and CDR2 SVGIG (reference sequence). Losses at the gene ends were 4 bases for V and 5 bases for J; bases not matched to a gene: 3. Written as DNA, the CDR3 is TGTGCCTGGATGAGACAGGGGACTGAAGCTTTCTTT. It codes for CAWMRQGTEAFF.

CDR3 sequence (DNA): TGTGCCAGCAGCCAAACAGGGTACACTGAAGCTTTCTTT. Translation: CASSQTGYTEAFF. This chain connects TRBV12-3 or TRBV12-4 to TRBJ1-1; tentatively, D is TRBD1 (6 bases). The CDR3 is 13 residues long. V lost 6 bases, J lost 3 bases, and 11 bases lay in between.

This chain links TRBV2 with TRBJ2-3; the match to TRBD2 covers 9 bases. The V gene's germline CDR1 is SNHLY and CDR2 FYNNEI. Unmatched junction bases numbered 1, after V lost 1 base and J lost 2 bases. The CDR3 is 15 residues long. This chain's CDR3 is CASSEGGRATDTQYF. For the CDR3, the DNA is TGTGCCAGCAGTGAAGGCGGGAGGGCCACAGATACGCAGTATTTT.

The rearrangement joins TRBV28 to TRBJ1-4; 7 nucleotides match TRBD1. V shed 6 bases and J 8 bases; nucleotides not matched to a gene: 9. The CDR3 runs to 14 residues. Germline V lookup: CDR1 MDHEN, CDR2 SYDVKM. This CDR3 is CASRLTGFGEKLFF. The CDR3 DNA is TGTGCCAGCAGGCTGACAGGGTTCGGAGAAAAACTGTTTTTT.

The J gene is TRBJ1-2, the V gene TRBV6-6; a weak D match, TRBD1 (5 bases). The V gene lost 6 bases and the J gene lost 2 bases, with 16 bases spanning the gap. CDR3 length equals 15 residues. Germline CDR1 and CDR2: MNHNY and SVGAGI (reference sequence). This CDR3 is CASRFDRRGNYGYTF. As DNA, the CDR3 is TGTGCCAGCAGGTTCGATCGGAGGGGAAACTATGGCTACACCTTC.

V usage is TRBV27 and J usage is TRBJ2-1; D may be TRBD1 (5 bases). CDR1 MNHEY and CDR2 SMNVEV come from the germline V gene (reference sequence). With 3 bases removed from V and 10 bases from J, the gap between germline ends came to 10 bases. This CDR3 is built from 12 residues. CDR3 DNA: TGTGCCAGCAGTTTTAGGGGTAACGAGCAGTTCTTC. Encoded protein: CASSFRGNEQFF.

The chain is built from TRBV5-1 and TRBJ1-2; D is unclear. CDR3 length: 12 residues. Germline V gives CDR1 SGHRS, CDR2 YFSETQ. Trimming stripped 3 bases from V and 8 bases from J, with 11 bases between. The CDR3 DNA is TGCGCCAGCAGCTCCTTGGGAGGAGGCTACACCTTC. This encodes CASSSLGGGYTF.

The rearrangement uses TRBV25-1 and TRBJ1-1; D perhaps matches TRBD1 (5 bases). V dropped 2 bases and J dropped 0 bases, with 16 bases sitting between them. The length of the CDR3 is 17 residues. Per the germline V gene, CDR1 is MGHDK and CDR2 is SYGVNS. CDR3 loop: CASSEDGGGNMNTEAFF. In nucleotides, the CDR3 is TGTGCCAGCAGTGAAGATGGGGGGGGAAATATGAACACTGAAGCTTTCTTT.

The chain joins TRBV2 to TRBJ2-7; TRBD2 agrees at 9 bases. The ends lost 4 bases at V and 4 bases at J; junction bases unmatched: 5. Germline CDR1 is SNHLY and CDR2 is FYNNEI. This CDR3 is 14 amino acids long. CDR3 protein: CASSVSSGTYEQYF. CDR3 sequence (DNA): TGTGCCAGCAGTGTGTCTAGCGGGACTTACGAGCAGTACTTC.

The rearrangement joins TRBV10-3 to TRBJ2-7, with a tentative D call TRBD1 (5 bases). The length of the CDR3 is 12 residues. The V gene's germline CDR1 is ENHRY and CDR2 SYGVKD. V lost 5 bases and J lost 3, with 8 bases in between. CDR3 region: CAISHRSYEQYF. The CDR3 coding sequence is TGTGCCATCAGTCACAGGAGCTACGAGCAGTACTTC.

CDR3 in amino acids: CASSLPRRGFYEQFF. Here the CDR3 DNA reads TGTGCCAGCAGCTTACCGCGGCGGGGGTTTTATGAGCAGTTCTTC. V usage is TRBV7-2 and J usage is TRBJ2-1; 7 nucleotides agree with TRBD2. The CDR3 consists of 15 residues. The V segment lost 2 bases and the J segment 8 bases; nucleotides outside the gene matches: 9. Germline assignment: CDR1 SGHTA and CDR2 FQGNSA.